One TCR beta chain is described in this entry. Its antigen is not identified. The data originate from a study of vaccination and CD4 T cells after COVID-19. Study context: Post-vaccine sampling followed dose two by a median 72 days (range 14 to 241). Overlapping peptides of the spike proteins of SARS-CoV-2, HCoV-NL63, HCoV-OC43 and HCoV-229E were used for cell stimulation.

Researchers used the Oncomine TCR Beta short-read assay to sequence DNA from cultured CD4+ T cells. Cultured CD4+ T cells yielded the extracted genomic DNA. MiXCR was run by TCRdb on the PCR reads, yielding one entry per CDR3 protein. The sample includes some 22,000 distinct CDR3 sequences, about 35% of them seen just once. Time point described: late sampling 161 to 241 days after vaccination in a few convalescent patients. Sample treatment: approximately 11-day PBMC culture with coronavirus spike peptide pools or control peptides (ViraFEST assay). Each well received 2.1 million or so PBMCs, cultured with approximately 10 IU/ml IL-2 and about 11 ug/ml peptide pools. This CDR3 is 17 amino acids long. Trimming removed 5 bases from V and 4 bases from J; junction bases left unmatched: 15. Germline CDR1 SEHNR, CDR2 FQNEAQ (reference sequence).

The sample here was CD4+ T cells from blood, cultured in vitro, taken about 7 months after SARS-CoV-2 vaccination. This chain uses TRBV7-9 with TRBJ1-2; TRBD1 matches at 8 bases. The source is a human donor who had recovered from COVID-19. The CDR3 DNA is TGTGCCAGCAGCACTTTACGATCGCGGACAGGGACCTATGGCTACACCTTC. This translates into CASSTLRSRTGTYGYTF.